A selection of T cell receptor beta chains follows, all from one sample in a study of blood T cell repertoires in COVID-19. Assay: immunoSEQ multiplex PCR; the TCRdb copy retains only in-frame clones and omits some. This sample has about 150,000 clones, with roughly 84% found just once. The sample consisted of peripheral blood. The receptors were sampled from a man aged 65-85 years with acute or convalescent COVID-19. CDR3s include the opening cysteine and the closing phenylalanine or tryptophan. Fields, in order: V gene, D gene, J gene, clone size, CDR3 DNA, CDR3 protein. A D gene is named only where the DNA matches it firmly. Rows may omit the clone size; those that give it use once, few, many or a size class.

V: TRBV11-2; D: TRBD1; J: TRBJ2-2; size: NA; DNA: TGTGCCAGCAGAAAGTCCGGGACAGGGGGCTCCGGGGAGCTGTTTTTT; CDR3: CASRKSGTGGSGELFF
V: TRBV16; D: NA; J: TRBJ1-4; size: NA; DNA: TGTGCCAGCAGCCTCCCCCAGGGCAAACTGTTTTTT; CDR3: CASSLPQGKLFF
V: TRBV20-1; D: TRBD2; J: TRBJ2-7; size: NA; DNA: TGCAGTGCTAGTGTCTTAGCGGGAGAATTTCAGTACTTC; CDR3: CSASVLAGEFQYF
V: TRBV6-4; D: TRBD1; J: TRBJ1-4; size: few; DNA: TGTGCCAGCAGTGACTCTACAGGACAGGGTGATGAAAAACTGTTTTTT; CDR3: CASSDSTGQGDEKLFF
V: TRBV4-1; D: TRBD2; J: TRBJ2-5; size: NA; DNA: TGCGCCAGCAGTCCCAGCGGGACTGAGACCCAGTACTTC; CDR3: CASSPSGTETQYF
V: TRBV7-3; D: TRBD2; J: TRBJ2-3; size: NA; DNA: TGTGCCAGCAGCTCAGCGGGACTAGTCACAGATACGCAGTATTTT; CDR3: CASSSAGLVTDTQYF
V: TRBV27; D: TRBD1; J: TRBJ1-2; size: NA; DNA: TGTGCCAGCAGTAGACAGGGGACCTCTAACTATGGCTACACCTTC; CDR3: CASSRQGTSNYGYTF
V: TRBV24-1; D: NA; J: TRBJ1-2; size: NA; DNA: TGTGCCACCAGTGACGCGGGGGGCTATGGCTACACCTTC; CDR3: CATSDAGGYGYTF
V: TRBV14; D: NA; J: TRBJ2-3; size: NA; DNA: TGTGCCAGCAGCCAATCAGAGGCAGATACGCAGTATTTT; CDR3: CASSQSEADTQYF
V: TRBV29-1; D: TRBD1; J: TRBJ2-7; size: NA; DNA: TGCAGCGTTGAAGGTTTCCCGGGACAGGGCTCCTACGAGCAGTACTTC; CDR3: CSVEGFPGQGSYEQYF